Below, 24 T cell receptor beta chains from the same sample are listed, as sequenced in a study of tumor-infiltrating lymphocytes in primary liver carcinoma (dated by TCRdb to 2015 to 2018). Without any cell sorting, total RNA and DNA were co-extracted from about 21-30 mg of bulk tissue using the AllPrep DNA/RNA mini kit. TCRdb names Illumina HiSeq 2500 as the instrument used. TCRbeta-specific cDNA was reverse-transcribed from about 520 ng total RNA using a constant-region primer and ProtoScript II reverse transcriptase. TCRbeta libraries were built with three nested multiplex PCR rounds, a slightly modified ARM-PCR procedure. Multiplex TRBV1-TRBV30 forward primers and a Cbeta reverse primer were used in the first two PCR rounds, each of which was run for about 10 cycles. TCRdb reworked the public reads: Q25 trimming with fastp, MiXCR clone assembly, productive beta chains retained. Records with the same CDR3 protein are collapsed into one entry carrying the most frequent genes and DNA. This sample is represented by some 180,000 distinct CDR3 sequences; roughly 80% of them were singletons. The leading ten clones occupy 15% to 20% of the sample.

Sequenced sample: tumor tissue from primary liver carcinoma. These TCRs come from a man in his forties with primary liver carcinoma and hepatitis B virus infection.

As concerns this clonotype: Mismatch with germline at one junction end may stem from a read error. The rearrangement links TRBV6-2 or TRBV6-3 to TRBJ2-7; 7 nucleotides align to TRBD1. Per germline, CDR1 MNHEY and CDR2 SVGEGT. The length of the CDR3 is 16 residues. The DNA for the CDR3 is TGTGCCAGCAGTTACTCGACACAGGGGATTCTCTACGAGCAATACTTC. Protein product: CASSYSTQGILYEQYF.

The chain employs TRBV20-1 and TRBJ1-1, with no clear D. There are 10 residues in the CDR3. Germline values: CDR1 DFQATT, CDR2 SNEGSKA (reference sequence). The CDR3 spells CRVTHTEAFF. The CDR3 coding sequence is TGCAGAGTGACCCACACTGAAGCTTTCTTT.

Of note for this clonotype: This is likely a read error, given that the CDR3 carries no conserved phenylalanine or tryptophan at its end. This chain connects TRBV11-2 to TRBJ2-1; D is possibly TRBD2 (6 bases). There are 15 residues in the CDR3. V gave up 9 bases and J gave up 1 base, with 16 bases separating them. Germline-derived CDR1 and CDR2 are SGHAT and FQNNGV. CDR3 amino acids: CASSPGTSSYNEQFL. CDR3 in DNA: TGTGCCAGTAGCCCAGGGACTTCTTCCTACAATGAGCAGTTCTTA.

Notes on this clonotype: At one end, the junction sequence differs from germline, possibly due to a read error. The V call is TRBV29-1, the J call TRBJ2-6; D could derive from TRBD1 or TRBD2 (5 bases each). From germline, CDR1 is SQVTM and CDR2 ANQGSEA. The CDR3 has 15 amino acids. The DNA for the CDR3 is TGCAACGTCTGGGACGGGGTGGTTGGGGCCAACGTCTTGACTTTC. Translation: CNVWDGVVGANVLTF.

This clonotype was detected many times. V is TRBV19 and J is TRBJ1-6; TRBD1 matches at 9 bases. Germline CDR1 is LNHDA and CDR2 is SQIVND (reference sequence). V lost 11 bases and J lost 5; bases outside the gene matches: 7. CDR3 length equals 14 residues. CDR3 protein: CASGGDRDNSPLHF. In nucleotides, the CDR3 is TGTGCCTCGGGCGGGGACAGGGATAATTCACCCCTCCACTTT.

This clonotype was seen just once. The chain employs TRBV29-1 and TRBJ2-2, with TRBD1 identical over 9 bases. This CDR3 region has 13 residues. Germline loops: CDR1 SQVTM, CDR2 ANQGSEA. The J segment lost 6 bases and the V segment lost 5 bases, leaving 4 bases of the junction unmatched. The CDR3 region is CSVKGQGSGELFF. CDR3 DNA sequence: TGCAGCGTTAAGGGACAGGGATCCGGGGAGCTGTTTTTT.

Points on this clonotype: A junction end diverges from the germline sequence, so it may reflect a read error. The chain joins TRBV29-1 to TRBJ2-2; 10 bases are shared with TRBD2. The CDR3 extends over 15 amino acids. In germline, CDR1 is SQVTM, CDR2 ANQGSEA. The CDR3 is CGVGTSAGNTGELFF. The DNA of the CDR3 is TGCGGCGTCGGGACTAGCGCGGGGAACACCGGGGAGTTGTTTTTT.

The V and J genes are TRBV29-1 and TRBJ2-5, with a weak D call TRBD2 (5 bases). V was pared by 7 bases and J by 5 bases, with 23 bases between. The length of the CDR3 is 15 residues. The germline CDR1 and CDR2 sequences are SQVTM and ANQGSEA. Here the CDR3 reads CSAGGISGSRETQYF. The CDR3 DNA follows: TGCAGCGCTGGTGGGATTAGTGGGAGTAGGGAGACCCAGTACTTC.

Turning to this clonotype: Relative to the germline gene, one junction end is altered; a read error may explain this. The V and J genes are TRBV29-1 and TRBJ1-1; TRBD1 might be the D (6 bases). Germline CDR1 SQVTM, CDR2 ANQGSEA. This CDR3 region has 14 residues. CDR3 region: CSALRMLGDTEAFF. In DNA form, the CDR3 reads TGCAGCGCCCTCAGAATGCTGGGGGACACCGAAGCTTTCTTT.

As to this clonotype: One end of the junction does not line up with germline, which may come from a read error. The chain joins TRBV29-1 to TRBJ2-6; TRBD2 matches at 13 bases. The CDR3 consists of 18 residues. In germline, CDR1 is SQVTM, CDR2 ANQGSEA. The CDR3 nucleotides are TGCATCGTTGGAAGGACTAGCGGGAGCCTCTCTGGGGCCAACGTCCTGACTTTC. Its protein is CIVGRTSGSLSGANVLTF.

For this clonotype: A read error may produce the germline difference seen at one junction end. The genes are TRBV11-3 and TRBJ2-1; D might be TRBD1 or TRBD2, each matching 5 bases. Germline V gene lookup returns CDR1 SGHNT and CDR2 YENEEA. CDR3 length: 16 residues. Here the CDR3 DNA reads TGTGCCAGCAGCTTAGTTACTGGGGCAGACTACAATAAGCAGTTCTTC. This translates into CASSLVTGADYNKQFF.

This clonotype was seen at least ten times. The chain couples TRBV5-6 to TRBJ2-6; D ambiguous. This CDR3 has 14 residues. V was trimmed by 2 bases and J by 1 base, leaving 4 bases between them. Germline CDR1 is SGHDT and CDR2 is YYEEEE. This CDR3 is CASSFPSGANVLTF. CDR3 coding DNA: TGTGCCAGCAGCTTCCCGTCTGGGGCCAACGTCCTGACTTTC.

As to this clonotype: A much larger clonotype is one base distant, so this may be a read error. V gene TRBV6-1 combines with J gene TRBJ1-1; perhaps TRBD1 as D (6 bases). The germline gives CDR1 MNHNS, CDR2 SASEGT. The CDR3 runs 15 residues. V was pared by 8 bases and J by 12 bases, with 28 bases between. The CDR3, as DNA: TGTGCCAGCTATGTGGGGGCGCGTGCGGTTGGCATACCTTTCTTT. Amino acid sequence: CASYVGARAVGIPFF.

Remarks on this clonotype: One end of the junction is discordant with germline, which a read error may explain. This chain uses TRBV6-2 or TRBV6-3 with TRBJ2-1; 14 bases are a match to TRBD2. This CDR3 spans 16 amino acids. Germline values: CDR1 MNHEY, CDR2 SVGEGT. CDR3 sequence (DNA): TGTGCCAGCAGACCCAGGACTAGCGGGAGGACCAATGAACAGATCTTC. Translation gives CASRPRTSGRTNEQIF.

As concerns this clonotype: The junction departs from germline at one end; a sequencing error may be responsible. In nucleotides, the CDR3 is TGTACCAGCACCCTTACGGGACTAGCGGGAGAGACCCAGTATTTC. Translating gives CTSTLTGLAGETQYF. The chain employs TRBV11-1 and TRBJ2-5; 14 bases agree with TRBD2. The CDR3 is 15 residues long. Germline loops: CDR1 SGHAT, CDR2 FQDESV (reference sequence).

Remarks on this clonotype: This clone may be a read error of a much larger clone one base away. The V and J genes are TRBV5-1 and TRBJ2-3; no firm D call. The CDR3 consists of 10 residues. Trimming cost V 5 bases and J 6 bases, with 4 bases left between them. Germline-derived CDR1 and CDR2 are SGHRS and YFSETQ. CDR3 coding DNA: TGCGCCAGCAGGCTCGATACGCAGTATTTT. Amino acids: CASRLDTQYF.

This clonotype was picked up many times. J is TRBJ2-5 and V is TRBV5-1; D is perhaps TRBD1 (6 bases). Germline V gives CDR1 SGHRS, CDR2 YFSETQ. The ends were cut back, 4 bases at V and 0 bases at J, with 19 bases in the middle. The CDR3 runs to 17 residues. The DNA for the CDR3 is TGCGCCAGCAGCCATAGACCAGGGGTCGGGTACCAAGAGACCCAGTACTTC. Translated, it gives CASSHRPGVGYQETQYF.

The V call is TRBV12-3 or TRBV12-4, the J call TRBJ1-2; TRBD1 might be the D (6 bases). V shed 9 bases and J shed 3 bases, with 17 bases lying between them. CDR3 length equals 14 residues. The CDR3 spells CARSPQTGYYGYTF. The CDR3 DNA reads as TGTGCCAGAAGTCCTCAGACAGGATACTATGGCTACACCTTC.

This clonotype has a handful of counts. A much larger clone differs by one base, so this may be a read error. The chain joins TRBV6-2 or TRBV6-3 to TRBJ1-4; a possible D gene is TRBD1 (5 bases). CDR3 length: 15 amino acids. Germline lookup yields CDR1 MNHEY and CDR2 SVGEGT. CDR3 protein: CVSTGQGRANEKLFF. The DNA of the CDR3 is TGTGTCAGCACCGGCCAGGGACGGGCTAATGAAAAACTGTTTTTT.

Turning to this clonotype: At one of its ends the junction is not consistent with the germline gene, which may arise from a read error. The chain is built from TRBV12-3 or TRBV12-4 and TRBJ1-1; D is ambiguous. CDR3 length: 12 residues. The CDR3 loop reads CASSPLWTESFF. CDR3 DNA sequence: TGTGCCAGCAGTCCTCTCTGGACTGAATCTTTCTTT.

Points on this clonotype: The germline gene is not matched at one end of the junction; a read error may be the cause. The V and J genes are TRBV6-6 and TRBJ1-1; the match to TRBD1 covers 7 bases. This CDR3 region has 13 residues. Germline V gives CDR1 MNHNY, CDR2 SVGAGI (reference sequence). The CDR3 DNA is TGTGCCAGCATCGCAGGGGGGACTACTGAAACTTTCTTT. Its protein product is CASIAGGTTETFF.

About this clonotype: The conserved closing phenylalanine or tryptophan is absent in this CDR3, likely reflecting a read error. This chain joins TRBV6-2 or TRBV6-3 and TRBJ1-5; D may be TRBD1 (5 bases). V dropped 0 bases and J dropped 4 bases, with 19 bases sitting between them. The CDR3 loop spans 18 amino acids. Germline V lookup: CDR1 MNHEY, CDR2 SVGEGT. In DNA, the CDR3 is TGTGCCAGCAGTTACTCTCGGGACGGTGATATAAGGAATCAGCCCCAGCATTAT. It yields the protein CASSYSRDGDIRNQPQHY.

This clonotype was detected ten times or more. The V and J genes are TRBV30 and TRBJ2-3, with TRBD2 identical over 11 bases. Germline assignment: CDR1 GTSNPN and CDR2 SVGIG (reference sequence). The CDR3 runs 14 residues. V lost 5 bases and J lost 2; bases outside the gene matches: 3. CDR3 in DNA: TGTGCCTGGCGGACTAGCGGGTTCACAGATACGCAGTATTTT. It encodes CAWRTSGFTDTQYF.

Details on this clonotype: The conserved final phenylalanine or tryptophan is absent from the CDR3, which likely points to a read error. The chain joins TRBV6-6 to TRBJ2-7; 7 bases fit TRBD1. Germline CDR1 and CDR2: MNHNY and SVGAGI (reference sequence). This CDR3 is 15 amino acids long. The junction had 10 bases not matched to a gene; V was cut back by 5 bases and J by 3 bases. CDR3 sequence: CASSPRQGPFYEQYI. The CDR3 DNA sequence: TGTGCCAGCAGTCCGCGACAGGGACCTTTCTACGAGCAGTACATC.